A selection of T cell receptor beta chains follows, all from one sample in a study of technical replicates of blood from a handful of donors. Method: immunoSEQ multiplex PCR; TCRdb's copy keeps in-frame clones and lacks some. In the table there are roughly 60,000 clones, around nine tenths of which are singletons. Sequencing was carried out using PBMCs. These receptor sequences come from a human donor in good health. Some clones in this sample may be carry-over from other donors' samples. CDR3s leave out the opening cysteine and the closing phenylalanine or tryptophan. The order of the fields is J gene, V gene, D gene, CDR3 protein. A D gene is named only where the DNA matches it firmly.

>TRBJ1-5|TRBV29-1|.
SVCTGGSGNQLQH
>TRBJ2-4|TRBV10-3|.
ATQGDRAKNIQY
>TRBJ1-3|TRBV11-2|TRBD1
ASSSTGPGNTIY
>TRBJ1-5|TRBV5-8|.
ATSSKKILGNQPQH
>TRBJ2-7|TRBV4-1|TRBD1
ASSLGQGRIYEQY
>TRBJ1-1|TRBV5-4|.
ASSPYQGLNTEAF
>TRBJ2-5|TRBV18|.
ASSPGTQETQY
>TRBJ2-7|TRBV29-1|.
SVGGSGYEQY
>TRBJ1-4|TRBV7-9|.
ASSLSDSTNEKLF
>TRBJ2-2|TRBV30|TRBD2
AWRGLAGGITGELF
>TRBJ1-1|TRBV27|.
ASRTGIIGTEAF
>TRBJ2-7|TRBV5-6|.
ASSLAKLTPEQY
>TRBJ2-4|TRBV27|.
ASSLLGNKNIQY
>TRBJ1-5|TRBV7-2|TRBD1
ASSFQGAGNQPQH
>TRBJ2-1|TRBV7-8|TRBD2
ASSLASGSFNEQF
>TRBJ2-1|TRBV19|TRBD2
ASSMSSSGSSYNEQF
>TRBJ1-3|TRBV25-1|TRBD1
ASSGRQGAGGNTIY
>TRBJ1-2|TRBV2|TRBD1
ASSDRNRGYGYT
>TRBJ1-2|TRBV28|.
ASSLGGAGDSYT
>TRBJ2-5|TRBV7-7|TRBD1
ASSYGQAQGETQY
>TRBJ1-4|TRBV7-6|.
ASSFSVEDEKLF
>TRBJ2-7|TRBV9|.
ASSVGIAAYEQY
>TRBJ1-1|TRBV4-3|.
ASSQYTAGGVEAF
>TRBJ1-2|TRBV9|.
ASSVDSNYGYT
>TRBJ2-1|TRBV5-6|TRBD2
ASSHWVGRAYNEQF
>TRBJ1-6|TRBV11-3|TRBD1
ASSSSGTANSPLH
>TRBJ1-2|TRBV7-9|.
ASSAGDLYGYT